This T cell receptor beta chain was observed in a study of shared clonotypes between healthy human individuals. Study observations and caveats: Large depth notwithstanding, sorted-subset sequencing proved incomplete by rarefaction. The generation probabilities recorded for non-shared clonotypes fell below those of clonotypes shared by all four donors.

With respect to this clone: Its antigen is as yet unknown.

Template for every sorted-subset replicate PCR totaled roughly 200 ng DNA, some 30,000 T cell genomes. Source study methods: Junction-only sequences without quality scores were provided by ImmunoSEQ, so filtering was different. Clones were read by immunoSEQ multiplex PCR, and TCRdb kept only the in-frame ones, dropping some. V and J calls and clone size are as listed in that table; D and trimming were resolved from the DNA. The sample has more than 2,000,000 clones; 80% to 95% are singletons. Trimming pared 4 bases from V and 4 bases from J, leaving 8 bases between. Germline CDR1 and CDR2: SGHTA and FQGNSA. This CDR3 spans 12 amino acids.

The V gene is TRBV7-2, the J gene TRBJ2-7; no clear D. The sequenced sample was naive CD4+ T cells from PBMCs. Indicated subset: CD45RA+ positively selected. The receptor comes from a man younger than 30 in good health. Some clones in this sample may be carry-over from other donors' samples. The CDR3 coding sequence is TGTGCCAGCAGCTCCTCGGTGTACGAGCAGTACTTC. Protein sequence: CASSSSVYEQYF.